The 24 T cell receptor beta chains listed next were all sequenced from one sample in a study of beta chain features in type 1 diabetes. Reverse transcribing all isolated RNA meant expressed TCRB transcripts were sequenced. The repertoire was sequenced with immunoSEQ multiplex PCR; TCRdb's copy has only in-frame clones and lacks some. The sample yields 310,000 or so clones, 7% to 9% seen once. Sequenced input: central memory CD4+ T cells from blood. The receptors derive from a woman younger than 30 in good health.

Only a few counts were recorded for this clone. The CDR3 nucleotides read TGTGCCAGCAGCGTCTCTTCGGGACCAAGCTCCTACAATGAGCAGTTCTTC. Translating it yields CASSVSSGPSSYNEQFF. The rearrangement uses TRBV9 and TRBJ2-1; D is perhaps TRBD1 or TRBD2 (5 bases each). CDR1 is SGDLS and CDR2 is YYNGEE in the germline V gene. Trimming cost V 2 bases and J 0 bases, with 15 bases left between them. The length of the CDR3 is 17 residues.

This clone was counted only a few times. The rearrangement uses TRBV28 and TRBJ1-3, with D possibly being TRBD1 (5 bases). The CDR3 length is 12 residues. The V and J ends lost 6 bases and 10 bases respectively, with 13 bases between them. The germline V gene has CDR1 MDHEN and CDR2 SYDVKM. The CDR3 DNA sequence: TGTGCCAGCAGGACTCCGCAGGGAACCATATATTTT. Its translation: CASRTPQGTIYF.

Here the CDR3 reads CASSSGQGAGGYTF. For the CDR3, the DNA is TGTGCCAGCAGTTCAGGACAGGGGGCCGGTGGCTACACCTTC. The chain carries TRBV28 and TRBJ1-2, with TRBD1 identical over 11 bases. The V gene's germline CDR1 is MDHEN and CDR2 SYDVKM. The CDR3 runs 14 residues. The ends lost 4 bases at V and 7 bases at J; junction bases unmatched: 5.

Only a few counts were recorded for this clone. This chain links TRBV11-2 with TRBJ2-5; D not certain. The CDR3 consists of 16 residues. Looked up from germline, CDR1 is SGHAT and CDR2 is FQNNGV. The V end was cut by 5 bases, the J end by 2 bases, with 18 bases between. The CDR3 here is CASSEAKDWVQETQYF. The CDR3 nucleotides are TGTGCCAGCAGCGAGGCGAAAGACTGGGTACAAGAGACCCAGTACTTC.

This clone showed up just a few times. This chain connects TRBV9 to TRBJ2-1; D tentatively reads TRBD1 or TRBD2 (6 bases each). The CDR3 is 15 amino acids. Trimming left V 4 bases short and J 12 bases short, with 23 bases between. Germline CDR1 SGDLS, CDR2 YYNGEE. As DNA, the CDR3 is TGTGCCAGCAGCTCTACGGGGGCCCTCCGTACGTCGCAGTTCTTC. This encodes CASSSTGALRTSQFF.

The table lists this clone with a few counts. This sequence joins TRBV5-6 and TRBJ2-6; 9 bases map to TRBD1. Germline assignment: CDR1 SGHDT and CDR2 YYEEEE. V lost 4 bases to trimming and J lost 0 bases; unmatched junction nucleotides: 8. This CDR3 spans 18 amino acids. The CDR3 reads CASSQTGGESSGANVLTF. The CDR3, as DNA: TGTGCCAGCAGCCAGACAGGGGGTGAGAGCTCTGGGGCCAACGTCCTGACTTTC.

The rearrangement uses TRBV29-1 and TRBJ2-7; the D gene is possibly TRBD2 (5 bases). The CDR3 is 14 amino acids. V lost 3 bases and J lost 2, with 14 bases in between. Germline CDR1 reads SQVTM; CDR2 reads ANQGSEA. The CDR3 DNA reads TGCAGCGTTGACGCGGGCCGGGGAACCTACGAGCAGTACTTC. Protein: CSVDAGRGTYEQYF.

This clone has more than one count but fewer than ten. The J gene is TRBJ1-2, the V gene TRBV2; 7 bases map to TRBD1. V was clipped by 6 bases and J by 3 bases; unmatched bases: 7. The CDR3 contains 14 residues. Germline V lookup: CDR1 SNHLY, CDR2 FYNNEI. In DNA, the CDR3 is TGTGCCAGCAGCGACCGGGACAGATACTATGGCTACACCTTC. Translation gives CASSDRDRYYGYTF. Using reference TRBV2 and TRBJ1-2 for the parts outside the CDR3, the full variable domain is EPEVTQTPSHQVTQMGQEVILRCVPISNHLYFYWYRQILGQKVEFLVSFYNNEISEKSEIFDDQFSVERPDGSNFTLKIRSTKLEDSAMYFCASSDRDRYYGYTFGSGTRLTVV.

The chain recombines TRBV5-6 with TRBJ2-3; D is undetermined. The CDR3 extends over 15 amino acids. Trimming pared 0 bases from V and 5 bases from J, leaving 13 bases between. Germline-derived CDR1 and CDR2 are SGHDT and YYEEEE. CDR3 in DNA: TGTGCCAGCAGCTTGGTTTGGAACGGAGAAGATACGCAGTATTTT. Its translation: CASSLVWNGEDTQYF.

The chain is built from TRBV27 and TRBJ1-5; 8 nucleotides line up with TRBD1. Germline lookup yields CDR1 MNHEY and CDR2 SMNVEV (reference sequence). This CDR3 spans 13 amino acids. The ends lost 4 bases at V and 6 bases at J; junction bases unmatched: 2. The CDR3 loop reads CASSSTGVQPQHF. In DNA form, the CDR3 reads TGTGCCAGCAGTTCGACAGGGGTTCAGCCCCAGCATTTT.

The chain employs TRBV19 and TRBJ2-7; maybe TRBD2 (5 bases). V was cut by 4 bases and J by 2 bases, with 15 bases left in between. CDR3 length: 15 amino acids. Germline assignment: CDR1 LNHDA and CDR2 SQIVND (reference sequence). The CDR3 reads CASSRSQRGAYEQYF. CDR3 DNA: TGTGCCAGTAGTAGATCTCAACGGGGAGCCTACGAGCAGTACTTC.

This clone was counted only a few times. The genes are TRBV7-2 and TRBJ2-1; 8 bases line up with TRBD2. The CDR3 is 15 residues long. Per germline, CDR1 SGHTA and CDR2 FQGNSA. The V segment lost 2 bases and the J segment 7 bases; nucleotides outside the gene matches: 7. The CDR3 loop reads CASSLLAGSLNEQFF. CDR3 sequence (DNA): TGTGCCAGCAGCTTACTAGCGGGCTCTTTAAATGAGCAGTTCTTC.

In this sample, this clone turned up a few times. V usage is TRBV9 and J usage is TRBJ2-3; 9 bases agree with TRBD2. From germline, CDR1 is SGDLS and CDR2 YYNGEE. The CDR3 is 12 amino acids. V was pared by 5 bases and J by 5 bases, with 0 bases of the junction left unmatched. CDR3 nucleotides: TGTGCCAGCAGACTAGCGGGAGATACGCAGTATTTT. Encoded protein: CASRLAGDTQYF.

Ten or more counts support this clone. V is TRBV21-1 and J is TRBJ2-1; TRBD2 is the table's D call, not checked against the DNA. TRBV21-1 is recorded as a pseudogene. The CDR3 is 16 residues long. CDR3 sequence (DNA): TGTGCCAGCAGCAAAGAAGGACTAGCGGGAGACAATGAGCAGTTCTTC. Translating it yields CASSKEGLAGDNEQFF.

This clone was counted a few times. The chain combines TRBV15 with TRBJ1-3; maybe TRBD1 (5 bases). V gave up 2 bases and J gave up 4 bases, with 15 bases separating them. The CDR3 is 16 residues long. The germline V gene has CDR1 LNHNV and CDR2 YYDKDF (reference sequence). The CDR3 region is CATSRPGSGTGNTIYF. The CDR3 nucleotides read TGTGCCACCAGCAGACCAGGGTCGGGTACAGGAAACACCATATATTTT. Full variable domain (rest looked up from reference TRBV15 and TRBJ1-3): DAMVIQNPRYQVTQFGKPVTLSCSQTLNHNVMYWYQQKSSQAPKLLFHYYDKDFNNEADTPDNFQSRRPNTSFCFLDIRSPGLGDTAMYLCATSRPGSGTGNTIYFGEGSWLTVV.

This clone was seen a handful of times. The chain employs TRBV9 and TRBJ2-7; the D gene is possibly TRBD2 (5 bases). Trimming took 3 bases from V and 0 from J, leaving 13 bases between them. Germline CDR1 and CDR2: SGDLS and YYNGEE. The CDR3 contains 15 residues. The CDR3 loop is CASSAHGGSSYEQYF. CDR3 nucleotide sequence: TGTGCCAGCAGCGCGCACGGTGGGAGCTCCTACGAGCAGTACTTC.

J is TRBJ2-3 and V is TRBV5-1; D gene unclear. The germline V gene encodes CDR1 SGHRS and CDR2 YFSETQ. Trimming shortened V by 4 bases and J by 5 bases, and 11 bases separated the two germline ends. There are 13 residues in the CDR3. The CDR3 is CASSTAFRDTQYF. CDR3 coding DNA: TGCGCCAGCAGCACGGCCTTTCGAGATACGCAGTATTTT.

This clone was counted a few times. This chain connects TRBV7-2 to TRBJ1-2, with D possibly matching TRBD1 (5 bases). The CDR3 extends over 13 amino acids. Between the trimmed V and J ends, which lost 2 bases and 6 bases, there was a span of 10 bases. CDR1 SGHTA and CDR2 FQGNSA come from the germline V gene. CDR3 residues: CASSLMGGDGYTF. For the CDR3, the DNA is TGTGCCAGCAGCTTAATGGGAGGGGATGGCTACACCTTC.

CDR3: CASSLDPSGSLIYNEQFF. In nucleotides, the CDR3 is TGTGCCAGCAGCTTGGACCCTAGCGGGAGCCTTATCTACAATGAGCAGTTCTTC. The V and J genes are TRBV5-4 and TRBJ2-1; 10 nucleotides align to TRBD2. The trim removed 0 bases at V and 3 bases at J, leaving 9 bases unmatched. This CDR3 spans 18 amino acids. Germline assignment: CDR1 SGHNT and CDR2 YYREEE (reference sequence).

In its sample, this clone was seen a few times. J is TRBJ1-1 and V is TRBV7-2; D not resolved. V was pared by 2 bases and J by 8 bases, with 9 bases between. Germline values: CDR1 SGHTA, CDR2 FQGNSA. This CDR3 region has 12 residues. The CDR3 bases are TGTGCCAGCAGCTTATTAGCCCGGGAAGCTTTCTTT. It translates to CASSLLAREAFF. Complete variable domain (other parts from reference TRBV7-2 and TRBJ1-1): GAGVSQSPSNKVTEKGKDVELRCDPISGHTALYWYRQSLGQGLEFLIYFQGNSAPDKSGLPSDRFSAERTGGSVSTLTIQRTQQEDSAVYLCASSLLAREAFFGQGTRLTVV.

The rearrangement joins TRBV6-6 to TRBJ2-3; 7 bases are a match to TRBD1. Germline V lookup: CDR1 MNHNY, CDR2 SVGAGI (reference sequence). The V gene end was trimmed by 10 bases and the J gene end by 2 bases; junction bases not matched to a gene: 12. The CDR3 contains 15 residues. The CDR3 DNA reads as TGTGCCACACGGGCAGGGGGAATTGCCACAGATACGCAGTATTTT. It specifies CATRAGGIATDTQYF.

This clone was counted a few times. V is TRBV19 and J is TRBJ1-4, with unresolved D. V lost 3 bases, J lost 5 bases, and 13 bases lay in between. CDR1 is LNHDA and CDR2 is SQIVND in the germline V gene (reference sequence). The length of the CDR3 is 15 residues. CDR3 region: CASSIMADENEKLFF. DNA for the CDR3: TGTGCCAGTAGTATTATGGCAGACGAGAATGAAAAACTGTTTTTT.

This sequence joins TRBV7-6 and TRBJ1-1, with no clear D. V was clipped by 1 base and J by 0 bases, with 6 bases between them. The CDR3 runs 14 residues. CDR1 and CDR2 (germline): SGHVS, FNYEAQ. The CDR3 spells CASSLDWMNTEAFF. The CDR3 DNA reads TGTGCCAGCAGCTTAGATTGGATGAACACTGAAGCTTTCTTT.

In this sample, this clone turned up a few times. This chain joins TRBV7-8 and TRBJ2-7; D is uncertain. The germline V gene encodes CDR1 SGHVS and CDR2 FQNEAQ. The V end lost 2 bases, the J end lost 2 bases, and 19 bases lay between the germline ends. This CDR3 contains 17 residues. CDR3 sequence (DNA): TGTGCCAGCAGCTTATCTGCGCCAGTATATTATCCCTACGAGCAGTACTTC. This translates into CASSLSAPVYYPYEQYF.